These T cell receptor beta chains were read from a single sample in a study of blood T cell repertoires in COVID-19. The data were produced by immunoSEQ multiplex PCR, yet TCRdb's version contains in-frame clones alone and is incomplete. The table lists tens of thousands of clones, roughly 80% of them singletons. The material sequenced was peripheral blood. These receptors were taken from a woman between 65 and 79 years old with acute or convalescent COVID-19. The CDR3 runs from the conserved cysteine through the conserved F or W. The order of the fields is V gene, J gene, D gene, clone size, CDR3 DNA, CDR3 protein. A D gene is named only where the DNA matches it firmly. Some rows mark clone size as missing; the rest say once, few, many or name a class of expanded clone.

V: TRBV18
J: TRBJ1-4
D: TRBD1
size: once
DNA: TGTGCCAGCTCACCCCTAACAGGGGTTGGAGAAAAACTGTTTTTT
CDR3: CASSPLTGVGEKLFF

V: TRBV7-8
J: TRBJ2-7
D: TRBD2
size: NA
DNA: TGTGCCAGCAGCTTAAAGACTAGCGGGAGTTACGAGCAGTACTTC
CDR3: CASSLKTSGSYEQYF

V: TRBV11-2
J: TRBJ1-3
D: NA
size: NA
DNA: TGTGCCAGCAGCTTAAACGGACAGAACTCTGGAAACACCATATATTTT
CDR3: CASSLNGQNSGNTIYF

V: TRBV7-2
J: TRBJ2-7
D: NA
size: NA
DNA: TGTGCCAGCAGCTTTAACAGGGCAATTACGTCTTACGAGCAGTACTTC
CDR3: CASSFNRAITSYEQYF

V: TRBV5-6
J: TRBJ2-7
D: NA
size: NA
DNA: TGTGCCAGCAGGCCCCCAGGGGGGTCCTACGAGCAGTACTTC
CDR3: CASRPPGGSYEQYF

V: TRBV28
J: TRBJ1-6
D: TRBD1
size: once
DNA: TGTGCCAGCAGTGGGACAGAGAATCTACCCCTCCACTTT
CDR3: CASSGTENLPLHF

V: TRBV5-8
J: TRBJ2-7
D: TRBD1
size: NA
DNA: TGTGCCAGCAGCTTGAGGGACAGAAGCTCCTACGAGCAGTACTTC
CDR3: CASSLRDRSSYEQYF

V: TRBV19
J: TRBJ2-1
D: TRBD2
size: NA
DNA: TGTGCCAGTAGTCCAGGACTAGCGGGGGGGTCATCCTACAATGAGCAGTTCTTC
CDR3: CASSPGLAGGSSYNEQFF

V: TRBV27
J: TRBJ1-6
D: NA
size: NA
DNA: TGTGCCAGCAGTTGGATTGGGGGCAGGGGCTCGAATTCACCCCTCCACTTT
CDR3: CASSWIGGRGSNSPLHF

V: TRBV15
J: TRBJ2-5
D: NA
size: once
DNA: TGTGCCACCAGCAGACTCCAGACAGGCCCGCTGCAAGAGACCCAGTACTTC
CDR3: CATSRLQTGPLQETQYF

V: TRBV3-1/TRBV3-2
J: TRBJ1-1
D: NA
size: NA
DNA: TGTGCCAGCAGCCAAGCGGCCAGGGTGAACACTGAAGCTTTCTTT
CDR3: CASSQAARVNTEAFF

V: TRBV19
J: TRBJ2-7
D: TRBD2
size: few
DNA: TGTGCCAGTAGTACATTTAGCGGGAGGGGATACGAGCAGTACTTC
CDR3: CASSTFSGRGYEQYF

V: TRBV5-1
J: TRBJ2-7
D: TRBD2
size: NA
DNA: TGCGCCAGCAGCTGGGGAGGACTAGCGGGAGATTACGAGCAGTACTTC
CDR3: CASSWGGLAGDYEQYF

V: TRBV10-2
J: TRBJ2-7
D: TRBD2
size: NA
DNA: TGCGCCAGCAGTGAGTATGCGGGCGGGAGCTCCTACGAGCAGTACTTC
CDR3: CASSEYAGGSSYEQYF

V: TRBV30
J: TRBJ2-7
D: NA
size: NA
DNA: TGTGCCTGGAGTTCCGGACCCCAAGGGGTCCGCGAGCAGTACTTC
CDR3: CAWSSGPQGVREQYF

V: TRBV5-1
J: TRBJ2-7
D: TRBD1
size: NA
DNA: TGCGCCAGCAGCGTTTTGGGGACAGGGGTTCACGAGCAGTACTTC
CDR3: CASSVLGTGVHEQYF

V: TRBV19
J: TRBJ2-7
D: TRBD1
size: NA
DNA: TGTGCCAGTAGCTGGGACAGAGCCTACGAGCAGTACTTC
CDR3: CASSWDRAYEQYF

V: TRBV19
J: TRBJ2-3
D: TRBD1
size: few
DNA: TGTGCCAGTAGTCTAACAGGGGTGGCAGATACGCAGTATTTT
CDR3: CASSLTGVADTQYF

V: TRBV11-3
J: TRBJ1-1
D: NA
size: NA
DNA: TGTGCCAGCAGCCCCGGACACTCGAACACTGAAGCTTTCTTT
CDR3: CASSPGHSNTEAFF

V: TRBV7-2
J: TRBJ2-7
D: TRBD1
size: NA
DNA: TGTGCCAGCAGCCATAACATGGGACAGAAAGGAACAACGCAGTACTTC
CDR3: CASSHNMGQKGTTQYF

V: TRBV2
J: TRBJ1-4
D: NA
size: NA
DNA: TGTGCCAGCAGTGACCCCCGAAAACTGTTTTTT
CDR3: CASSDPRKLFF

V: TRBV12-3/TRBV12-4
J: TRBJ1-1
D: NA
size: once
DNA: TGTGCCAGCAGTACAGGGTACAACACTGAAGCTTTCTTT
CDR3: CASSTGYNTEAFF

V: TRBV20-1
J: TRBJ2-1
D: NA
size: NA
DNA: TGCAGTGCTAGTGCGCCGTCGGGAGAGCAGTTCTTC
CDR3: CSASAPSGEQFF

V: TRBV6-1
J: TRBJ1-2
D: TRBD1
size: NA
DNA: TGTGCCAGCAGTGAGAACCGCAGGGGGCTCGTGCATATCTATACCGGCTACACCTTC
CDR3: CASSENRRGLVHIYTGYTF

V: TRBV3-1/TRBV3-2
J: TRBJ1-3
D: TRBD1
size: NA
DNA: TGTGCCAGCAGCCCGACAGGGGGCTACTCTGGAAACACCATATATTTT
CDR3: CASSPTGGYSGNTIYF

V: TRBV5-1
J: TRBJ2-1
D: TRBD2
size: NA
DNA: TGCGCCAGCAGCTTGGTCGCTAGCGGGAACTCCTACAATGAGCAGTTCTTC
CDR3: CASSLVASGNSYNEQFF

V: TRBV7-4
J: TRBJ1-5
D: NA
size: NA
DNA: TGTGCCAGCAGCTCACTACGACTGCCGGGAGGATATAGCAATCAGCCCCAGCATTTT
CDR3: CASSSLRLPGGYSNQPQHF

V: TRBV7-2
J: TRBJ1-5
D: NA
size: once
DNA: TGTGCCAGCAGCTACGGGGGGTACCGCAATCAGCCCCAGCATTTT
CDR3: CASSYGGYRNQPQHF

V: TRBV5-1
J: TRBJ2-1
D: NA
size: NA
DNA: TGCGCCAGCCGCACCGGGACTGGTTCCTACAATGAGCAGTTCTTC
CDR3: CASRTGTGSYNEQFF

V: TRBV3-1/TRBV3-2
J: TRBJ2-1
D: TRBD2
size: NA
DNA: TGTGCCAGCAGCGCTAGCGGTAGCCTTAATGAGCAGTTCTTC
CDR3: CASSASGSLNEQFF

V: TRBV29-1
J: TRBJ2-1
D: NA
size: NA
DNA: TGCAGCGCCCGCCAGGGGCATGCGGAGCAGTTCTTC
CDR3: CSARQGHAEQFF

V: TRBV28
J: TRBJ1-2
D: TRBD1
size: few
DNA: TGTGCCAGCAGTACAATTGACAGGGCGGGAGGCTACACCTTC
CDR3: CASSTIDRAGGYTF

V: TRBV7-6
J: TRBJ1-1
D: NA
size: NA
DNA: TGTGCCAGCAGTTCGGGGGTACAGACTGAAGCTTTCTTT
CDR3: CASSSGVQTEAFF

V: TRBV6-5
J: TRBJ2-1
D: TRBD1
size: medium-sized
DNA: TGTGCCAGCGGGGGGACAGGTCCCTACAATGAGCAGTTCTTC
CDR3: CASGGTGPYNEQFF

V: TRBV4-1
J: TRBJ2-7
D: NA
size: once
DNA: TGCGCCAGCAGCCAAGAAACCCCCACAGGGAGCCACGAGCAGTACTTC
CDR3: CASSQETPTGSHEQYF

V: TRBV18
J: TRBJ2-1
D: TRBD2
size: once
DNA: TGTGCCAGCTCACTACTAGCGGGAGTAGCCAATGAGCAGTTCTTC
CDR3: CASSLLAGVANEQFF

V: TRBV30
J: TRBJ2-6
D: TRBD1
size: NA
DNA: TGTGCCTGGAGTGGGGACAGCCTCTCTGGGGCCAACGTCCTGACTTTC
CDR3: CAWSGDSLSGANVLTF

V: TRBV11-2
J: TRBJ2-7
D: NA
size: few
DNA: TGTGCCAGCAGCTTGGGGTGGGGCAAGGACGAGCAGTACTTC
CDR3: CASSLGWGKDEQYF

V: TRBV11-2
J: TRBJ2-7
D: TRBD2
size: NA
DNA: TGTGCCAGCAGCCCTCTGCGGGGGGGGTACGAGCAGTACTTC
CDR3: CASSPLRGGYEQYF

V: TRBV6-6
J: TRBJ2-1
D: NA
size: NA
DNA: TGTGCCAGCAGTTTCGCGGGGAGCTCCTACAATGAGCAGTTCTTC
CDR3: CASSFAGSSYNEQFF

V: TRBV7-9
J: TRBJ1-1
D: NA
size: NA
DNA: TGTGCCAGCAGCCAAAGTACACGGAACACTGAAGCTTTCTTT
CDR3: CASSQSTRNTEAFF

V: TRBV20-1
J: TRBJ2-2
D: TRBD2
size: NA
DNA: TGCAGTGCTAGTCGGGCGGGAGGAGACACCGGGGAGCTGTTTTTT
CDR3: CSASRAGGDTGELFF

V: TRBV7-3
J: TRBJ2-5
D: NA
size: NA
DNA: TGTGCCAGCAGCTTAAGTAACAGCCAAGAGACCCAGTACTTC
CDR3: CASSLSNSQETQYF

V: TRBV5-1
J: TRBJ2-2
D: TRBD2
size: NA
DNA: TGCGCCAGCAGCTTGTACCTAGCGGAGAACACCGGGGAGCTGTTTTTT
CDR3: CASSLYLAENTGELFF

V: TRBV5-1
J: TRBJ2-1
D: NA
size: once
DNA: TGCGCCAGCAGCCCGGACGGGAGCTCCTACAATGAGCAGTTCTTC
CDR3: CASSPDGSSYNEQFF

V: TRBV29-1
J: TRBJ1-1
D: TRBD1
size: NA
DNA: TGCAGCGTTGAACGGACAGGGTTCGGCACTGAAGCTTTCTTT
CDR3: CSVERTGFGTEAFF

V: TRBV12-3/TRBV12-4
J: TRBJ1-2
D: NA
size: medium-sized
DNA: TGTGCCAGCAGTACAACGTGGTACGGCTACACCTTC
CDR3: CASSTTWYGYTF

V: TRBV27
J: TRBJ1-1
D: TRBD1
size: NA
DNA: TGTGCCAGCATATCAGGGGGTTCGGGGAACACTGAAGCTTTCTTT
CDR3: CASISGGSGNTEAFF